Listed below are T cell receptor beta chains from one sample, sequenced in a study of OX40 agonist ivuxolimab in advanced cancers. Clones were read by immunoSEQ multiplex PCR, and TCRdb kept only the in-frame ones, dropping some. The top ten clones hold about 0.81% of a sample with fewer than 95,000 clones, about 90% of them seen once. The sequencing here drew on CD4+ or CD8+ T cells sorted from blood, taken in a trial of the OX40 agonist ivuxolimab. The receptors here all came from an adult with an advanced solid tumor such as melanoma, head and neck, liver or kidney cancer. The CDR3 runs from the conserved cysteine through the conserved F or W. D genes are given only for firm matches. Not all rows give a size; the values are once, few, many and, for expanded clones, a class.

d_call | j_call | clone_size | v_call | cdr3_aa | cdr3_nt
. | TRBJ1-1 | . | TRBV27 | CASSLWQGGSSAFF | TGTGCCAGCAGTTTATGGCAGGGAGGGTCATCGGCTTTCTTT
TRBD2 | TRBJ2-7 | . | TRBV7-2 | CASSLSSGNSYEQYF | TGTGCCAGCAGCTTATCCAGCGGGAACTCCTACGAGCAGTACTTC
. | TRBJ1-2 | . | TRBV6-6 | CASSPIPYNGYTF | TGTGCCAGCAGCCCAATCCCATACAATGGCTACACCTTC
TRBD1 | TRBJ1-1 | . | TRBV28 | CASRRTGEINTEAFF | TGTGCCAGCAGAAGGACAGGGGAAATTAACACTGAAGCTTTCTTT
TRBD1 | TRBJ2-5 | . | TRBV7-9 | CASSLKGTGGWGFEETQYF | TGTGCCAGCAGCTTAAAGGGGACAGGGGGCTGGGGTTTCGAAGAGACCCAGTACTTC
. | TRBJ2-7 | . | TRBV5-1 | CASSLGTVAEQYF | TGCGCCAGCAGCTTGGGGACCGTTGCCGAGCAGTACTTC
. | TRBJ2-2 | . | TRBV6-5 | CASSYLGGGQTGELFF | TGTGCCAGCAGTTACTTAGGAGGGGGTCAAACCGGGGAGCTGTTTTTT
. | TRBJ1-2 | . | TRBV18 | CASSPRGAANYGYTF | TGTGCCAGCTCACCTAGGGGGGCTGCTAACTATGGCTACACCTTC
TRBD1 | TRBJ1-1 | . | TRBV6-6 | CASSSDRVTEAFF | TGTGCCAGCAGTTCGGACAGGGTCACTGAAGCTTTCTTT
. | TRBJ2-5 | . | TRBV7-3 | CASSRRASVQETQYF | TGTGCCAGCAGCAGGCGGGCTAGCGTCCAAGAGACCCAGTACTTC
TRBD1 | TRBJ2-5 | . | TRBV6-5 | CASRKTGGETQYF | TGTGCCAGCAGGAAGACAGGGGGCGAGACCCAGTACTTC
. | TRBJ2-6 | . | TRBV19 | CASTLHRGSGANVLTF | TGTGCCAGTACCCTACACCGGGGTTCTGGGGCCAACGTCCTGACTTTC
TRBD1 | TRBJ2-3 | . | TRBV5-1 | CASSLVTGGPDTQYF | TGCGCCAGCAGCTTGGTGACAGGGGGCCCAGATACGCAGTATTTT
TRBD2 | TRBJ2-3 | . | TRBV27 | CASSPSVGTSGLGTQYF | TGTGCCAGCAGTCCCTCGGTTGGGACTAGCGGTTTAGGTACGCAGTATTTT
TRBD2 | TRBJ2-7 | . | TRBV2 | CASSAKTSGRDEQYF | TGTGCCAGCAGTGCGAAGACTAGCGGGAGAGACGAGCAGTACTTC
. | TRBJ1-1 | few | TRBV7-9 | CASSLGSGTEAFF | TGTGCCAGCAGCTTAGGTAGCGGCACTGAAGCTTTCTTT
. | TRBJ2-7 | . | TRBV11-2 | CASSSPLFGGRPYEQYF | TGTGCCAGCAGCTCACCCTTATTTGGGGGAAGACCTTACGAGCAGTACTTC
TRBD2 | TRBJ2-1 | . | TRBV25-1 | CARGLVLSNEQFF | TGTGCCAGAGGACTAGTACTTTCCAATGAGCAGTTCTTC
. | TRBJ2-3 | . | TRBV11-3 | CASSSYSGTPFTDTQYF | TGTGCCAGCAGCTCATACTCCGGGACACCCTTCACAGATACGCAGTATTTT
. | TRBJ2-7 | . | TRBV11-2 | CASSPAAPIYEQYF | TGTGCCAGCAGCCCGGCGGCGCCTATCTACGAGCAGTACTTC
. | TRBJ2-3 | . | TRBV7-2 | CASSLTRGSDTQYF | TGTGCCAGCAGCCTCACTAGGGGCTCGGATACGCAGTATTTT
TRBD2 | TRBJ2-1 | . | TRBV27 | CASSPFGLAGGLRGVDEQFF | TGTGCCAGCAGTCCGTTTGGACTAGCGGGAGGTCTAAGGGGGGTGGATGAGCAGTTCTTC
TRBD1 | TRBJ2-7 | . | TRBV11-3 | CASSQRTGLSEQYF | TGTGCCAGCAGCCAGCGGACAGGACTGAGCGAGCAGTACTTC
. | TRBJ1-2 | . | TRBV6-5 | CASSPGTNYGYTF | TGTGCCAGCAGTCCCGGGACGAACTATGGCTACACCTTC
TRBD1 | TRBJ2-2 | . | TRBV19 | CASAQGAGTGELFF | TGTGCCAGTGCCCAGGGGGCGGGGACCGGGGAGCTGTTTTTT
. | TRBJ2-3 | . | TRBV14 | CASSQIRMDTQYF | TGTGCCAGCAGCCAAATTCGGATGGATACGCAGTATTTT
TRBD1 | TRBJ2-1 | . | TRBV19 | CASRTGTEGNNEQFF | TGTGCCAGTAGGACCGGGACAGAAGGAAACAATGAGCAGTTCTTC
TRBD1 | TRBJ1-4 | . | TRBV5-4 | CASSPATGNVGNEKLFF | TGTGCCAGCAGCCCCGCGACAGGGAACGTCGGGAATGAAAAACTGTTTTTT
TRBD2 | TRBJ2-5 | . | TRBV6-6 | CASRPGTSGKETQYF | TGTGCCAGCAGACCCGGGACTAGCGGGAAAGAGACCCAGTACTTC
TRBD2 | TRBJ2-3 | once | TRBV5-4 | CASSLVGAGGKDTQYF | TGTGCCAGCAGCTTGGTCGGCGCGGGAGGTAAAGATACGCAGTATTTT